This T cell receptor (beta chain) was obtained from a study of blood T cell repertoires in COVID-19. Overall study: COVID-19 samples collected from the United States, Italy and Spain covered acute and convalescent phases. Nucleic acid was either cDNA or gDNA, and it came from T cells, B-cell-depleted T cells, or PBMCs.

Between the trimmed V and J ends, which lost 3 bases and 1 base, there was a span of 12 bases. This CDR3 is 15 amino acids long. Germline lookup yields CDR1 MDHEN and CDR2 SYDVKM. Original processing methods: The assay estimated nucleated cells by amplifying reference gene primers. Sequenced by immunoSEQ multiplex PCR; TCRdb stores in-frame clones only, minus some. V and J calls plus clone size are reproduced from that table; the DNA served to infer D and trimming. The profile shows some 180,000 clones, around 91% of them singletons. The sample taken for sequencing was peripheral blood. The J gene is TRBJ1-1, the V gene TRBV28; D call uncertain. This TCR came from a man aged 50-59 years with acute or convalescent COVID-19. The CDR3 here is CASSLTGGRNTEAFF. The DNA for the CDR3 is TGTGCCAGCAGTTTGACGGGCGGGCGGAACACTGAAGCTTTCTTT.